This T cell receptor beta chain came from a study of cytomegalovirus exposure and HLA in healthy donors. Study-wide background: A data release that came early held some 84 million unique TCRs from HLA-typed donors. Of the donors genotyped, several hundred in all, 81% fell in the Caucasian-associated ancestry cluster. Findings of the study overall: As immune exposure information, only CMV serostatus was available. Cytomegalovirus association was listed for about 150 TCR beta chains.

The PCR made use of 60 Vbeta and 13 Jbeta primers. Profiling relied on immunoSEQ multiplex PCR, and the TCRdb table lists in-frame clones only, not all of them. The data show some 42,000 clones, with 45% to 65% seen just once and 12% held by the top ten. This clone was observed a few times. The antigen is unknown. This TCR was recovered from a human donor in good health. Sequencing was performed on PBMCs.

CDR3 sequence (DNA): TGTGCCTGGAGTGTAAGAACGGGGCAGCCCCAGCATTTT. Amino acids: CAWSVRTGQPQHF. The J gene is TRBJ1-5, the V gene TRBV30; D gene ambiguous. V was trimmed by 0 bases and J by 7 bases, leaving 10 bases between them. Germline values: CDR1 GTSNPN, CDR2 SVGIG (reference sequence). There are 13 residues in the CDR3.